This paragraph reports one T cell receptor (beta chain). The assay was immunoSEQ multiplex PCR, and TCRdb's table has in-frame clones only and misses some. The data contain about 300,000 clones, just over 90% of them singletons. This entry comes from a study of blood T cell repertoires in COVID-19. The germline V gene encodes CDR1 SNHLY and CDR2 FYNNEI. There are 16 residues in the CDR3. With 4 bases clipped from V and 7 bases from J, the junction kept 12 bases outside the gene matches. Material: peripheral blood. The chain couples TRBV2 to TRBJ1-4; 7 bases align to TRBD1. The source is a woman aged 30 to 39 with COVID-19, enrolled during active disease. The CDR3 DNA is TGTGCCAGCAGTGTGCCCGCAGGGGGTATGAGTGAAAAACTGTTTTTT. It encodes CASSVPAGGMSEKLFF.